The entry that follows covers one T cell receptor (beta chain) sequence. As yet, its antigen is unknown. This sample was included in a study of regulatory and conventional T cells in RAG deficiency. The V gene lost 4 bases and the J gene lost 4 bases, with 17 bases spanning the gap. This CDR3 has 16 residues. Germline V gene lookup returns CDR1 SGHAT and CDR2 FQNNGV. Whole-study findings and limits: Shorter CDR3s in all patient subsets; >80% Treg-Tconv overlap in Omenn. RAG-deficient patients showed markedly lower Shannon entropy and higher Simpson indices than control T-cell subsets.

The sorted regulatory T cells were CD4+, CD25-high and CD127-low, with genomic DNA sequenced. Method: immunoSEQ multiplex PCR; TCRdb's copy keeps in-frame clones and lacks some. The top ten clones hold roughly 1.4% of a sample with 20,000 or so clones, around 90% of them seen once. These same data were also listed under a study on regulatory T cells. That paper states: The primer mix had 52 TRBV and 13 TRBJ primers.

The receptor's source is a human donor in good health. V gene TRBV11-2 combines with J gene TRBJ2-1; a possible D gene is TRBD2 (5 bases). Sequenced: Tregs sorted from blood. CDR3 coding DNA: TGTGCCAGCAGCTCGAAAGGGAGTTGGGGATACAATGAGCAGTTCTTC. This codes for CASSSKGSWGYNEQFF.